These 17 T cell receptor beta chains share one sample of origin, sequenced in a study of monozygotic twins with inflammatory bowel disease. No DNA is given; TCRdb re-called the 5' RACE reads and lists each CDR3 protein once. This repertoire includes hundreds of thousands of distinct CDR3 sequences. The material sequenced was blood. The source is a human donor with ulcerative colitis or Crohn's disease, or a healthy co-twin of an affected twin (not recorded which).

The chain employs TRBV5-1 and TRBJ1-5. This CDR3 has 13 amino acids. CDR1 is SGHRS and CDR2 is YFSETQ in the germline V gene. The CDR3 reads CASSLVPDQPQHF.

This CDR3 is CSVEAALGPAFF. The V gene is TRBV29-1, the J gene TRBJ2-1; TCRdb picks TRBD2, but there is no DNA to check that call. CDR1 and CDR2 (germline): SQVTM, ANQGSEA. The CDR3 sequence is 12 residues long.

The rearrangement joins TRBV7-9 to TRBJ2-5; the D call from TCRdb, TRBD1, cannot be confirmed without DNA. The germline V gene encodes CDR1 SEHNR and CDR2 FQNEAQ (reference sequence). This CDR3 region has 17 residues. CDR3 residues: CASSTEKNRQGRETQYF. Full variable domain (remainder filled in from reference TRBV7-9 and TRBJ2-5): DTGVSQNPRHKITKRGQNVTFRCDPISEHNRLYWYRQTLGQGPEFLTYFQNEAQLEKSRLLSDRFSAERPKGSFSTLEIQRTEQGDSAMYLCASSTEKNRQGRETQYFGPGTRLLVL.

The chain has TRBV20-1 and TRBJ1-2; TCRdb's D call, TRBD1, is unchecked because there is no DNA. Germline lookup yields CDR1 DFQATT and CDR2 SNEGSKA (reference sequence). The CDR3 extends over 17 amino acids. CDR3 sequence reads: CSARVRGQGSSLRGYTF.

The chain is built from TRBV12-3 or TRBV12-4 and TRBJ2-3; TCRdb names TRBD2, which stays unverified in the absence of DNA. The CDR3 totals 14 residues. CDR3 protein: CASSTAGMRYTQYF.

The V and J genes are TRBV20-1 and TRBJ2-3; TCRdb names TRBD2, which stays unverified in the absence of DNA. Germline CDR1 and CDR2: DFQATT and SNEGSKA (reference sequence). This CDR3 spans 17 amino acids. CDR3 sequence reads: CSARDLRTSGSRDTQYF.

The chain has TRBV4-2 and TRBJ1-2; TCRdb's D call of TRBD1 is untestable without DNA. CDR1 and CDR2 from the germline V gene are LGHNA and YNFKEQ. This CDR3 comprises 19 residues. The CDR3 sequence: CASSGSSPSGDRAYYGYTF.

The rearrangement uses TRBV11-2 and TRBJ1-4. Germline V gene lookup returns CDR1 SGHAT and CDR2 FQNNGV. The CDR3 is 15 amino acids. CDR3 region: CASSISGNINEKLFF. The entire variable domain, with the rest obtained from reference TRBV11-2 and TRBJ1-4, is as follows: EAGVAQSPRYKIIEKRQSVAFWCNPISGHATLYWYQQILGQGPKLLIQFQNNGVVDDSQLPKDRFSAERLKGVDSTLKIQPAKLEDSAVYLCASSISGNINEKLFFGSGTQLSVL.

This chain connects TRBV19 to TRBJ2-2; as DNA is missing, the TRBD1 call by TCRdb cannot be tested. Looked up from germline, CDR1 is LNHDA and CDR2 is SQIVND (reference sequence). The CDR3 is 16 amino acids. CDR3 loop: CASSPRDRKNTGELFF.

The chain has TRBV5-1 and TRBJ1-2; TCRdb outputs TRBD1, but without DNA this stays unchecked. The CDR3 contains 15 residues. Germline V lookup: CDR1 SGHRS, CDR2 YFSETQ. The CDR3 region is CASSLSGDGTYGYTF.

This sequence joins TRBV19 and TRBJ2-2; as DNA is missing, the TRBD2 call by TCRdb cannot be tested. Germline lookup yields CDR1 LNHDA and CDR2 SQIVND (reference sequence). The CDR3 runs 13 residues. CDR3 sequence reads: CATVTSLGGELFF.

The chain uses TRBV7-2 and TRBJ2-1. Germline V gene sequence: CDR1 SGHTA, CDR2 FQGNSA. The CDR3 extends over 12 amino acids. The CDR3 sequence: CASSIPSREQFF. Full variable domain (outside the CDR3, taken from reference TRBV7-2 and TRBJ2-1): GAGVSQSPSNKVTEKGKDVELRCDPISGHTALYWYRQSLGQGLEFLIYFQGNSAPDKSGLPSDRFSAERTGGSVSTLTIQRTQQEDSAVYLCASSIPSREQFFGPGTRLTVL.

The CDR3 loop reads CASSSQVKTHTDTQYF. V usage is TRBV5-1 and J usage is TRBJ2-3. The CDR3 has 16 residues. Germline V lookup: CDR1 SGHRS, CDR2 YFSETQ.

The chain uses TRBV7-2 and TRBJ2-1; TCRdb's D call of TRBD2 is untestable without DNA. This CDR3 comprises 16 residues. Germline lookup yields CDR1 SGHTA and CDR2 FQGNSA. CDR3 in amino acids: CASSAAGTSSYNEQFF.

The genes are TRBV20-1 and TRBJ1-4; TCRdb's D call of TRBD1 is untestable without DNA. This CDR3 spans 15 amino acids. CDR1 DFQATT and CDR2 SNEGSKA come from the germline V gene (reference sequence). This chain's CDR3 is CSAKIPGTGSEKLFF.

V gene TRBV12-3 or TRBV12-4 combines with J gene TRBJ2-5. The CDR3 length is 15 residues. CDR3 sequence reads: CASSPRIIAQETQYF.

The V and J genes are TRBV3-1 and TRBJ2-1; with no DNA, the TCRdb D assignment of TRBD2 cannot be verified. The V gene's germline CDR1 is LGHDT and CDR2 YNNKEL (reference sequence). The length of the CDR3 is 15 residues. The CDR3 protein is CASSGGPDPYNEQFF.